The 10 T cell receptor beta chains below come from one sample, sequenced in a study of cytomegalovirus exposure and HLA in healthy donors. This table comes from immunoSEQ multiplex PCR, and its TCRdb copy is limited to in-frame clones, with some not included. The table lists about 180,000 clones, approximately 81% of them singletons. The specimen sequenced was PBMCs. The source of these receptors is a man aged 18 to 29 in good health and CMV-seropositive.

CDR3 in amino acids: CASSVRPPGQGADTQYF. The CDR3 DNA reads as TGTGCCAGCAGTGTAAGACCTCCGGGACAGGGAGCAGATACGCAGTATTTT. This chain uses TRBV9 with TRBJ2-3, with 9 bases lining up with TRBD1. The CDR3 has 17 residues. Germline CDR1 is SGDLS and CDR2 is YYNGEE. V lost 5 bases and J lost 4; bases outside the gene matches: 14.

This clone occurred once. The chain has TRBV28 and TRBJ1-5; 7 bases align to TRBD1. V dropped 1 base and J dropped 7; count of bases not matched to a gene: 4. The CDR3 is 14 amino acids. The germline gives CDR1 MDHEN, CDR2 SYDVKM. The CDR3 protein is CASSLLEGAQPQHF. The DNA for the CDR3 is TGTGCCAGCAGTTTATTGGAGGGGGCCCAGCCCCAGCATTTT. The variable domain in full, with the rest retrieved from reference TRBV28 and TRBJ1-5, is DVKVTQSSRYLVKRTGEKVFLECVQDMDHENMFWYRQDPGLGLRLIYFSYDVKMKEKGDIPEGYSVSREKKERFSLILESASTNQTSMYLCASSLLEGAQPQHFGDGTRLSIL.

This clone was detected a few times. The chain joins TRBV28 to TRBJ2-7, with D uncertain. The CDR3 runs to 12 residues. Germline values: CDR1 MDHEN, CDR2 SYDVKM. V gave up 6 bases and J gave up 1 base, with 7 bases separating them. The DNA of the CDR3 is TGTGCCAGCAGGCTAAATTCCTACGAGCAGTACTTC. This codes for CASRLNSYEQYF.

The chain has TRBV6-5 and TRBJ1-2; a possible D gene is TRBD1 (5 bases). The CDR3 is 15 amino acids. Looked up from germline, CDR1 is MNHEY and CDR2 is SVGAGI. V was cut by 1 base and J by 1 base, with 10 bases left in between. CDR3 bases: TGTGCCAGCAGTTACTTTGGAGGGGTTAACTATGGCTACACCTTC. Protein: CASSYFGGVNYGYTF.

The chain links TRBV28 to TRBJ1-2; 8 nucleotides align to TRBD1. This CDR3 contains 13 residues. CDR1 is MDHEN and CDR2 is SYDVKM in the germline V gene. Trimming cost V 8 bases and J 6 bases; bases outside gene matches: 8. DNA of the CDR3: TGTGCCAGCGGAGACAGGGGCCGTGATGGCTACACCTTC. Translation: CASGDRGRDGYTF.

This rearrangement joins TRBV28 to TRBJ2-7, with 11 bases lining up with TRBD1. The CDR3 has 15 residues. Trimming at V came to 4 bases and at J to 9 bases, leaving 11 bases not matched to a gene. CDR1 MDHEN and CDR2 SYDVKM come from the germline V gene. The DNA for the CDR3 is TGTGCCAGCAGTTCCCCTAGGACAGGGGGCGCGAGGCAGTACTTC. This sequence encodes CASSSPRTGGARQYF.

This clone came up once. The J gene is TRBJ1-5, the V gene TRBV6-5, with D perhaps matching TRBD1 (6 bases). CDR1 MNHEY and CDR2 SVGAGI come from the germline V gene. The CDR3 spans 13 residues. V lost 2 bases and J 5 bases, leaving 7 bases between the germline ends. CDR3 sequence reads: CASSYGGHQPQHF. In DNA form, the CDR3 reads TGTGCCAGCAGTTACGGGGGCCATCAGCCCCAGCATTTT.

This clone has just a few counts. The chain links TRBV6-5 to TRBJ2-7, with D uncertain. Germline CDR1 and CDR2: MNHEY and SVGAGI. The CDR3 sequence is 12 residues long. Between the trimmed V and J ends, which lost 4 bases and 1 base, there was a span of 5 bases. This CDR3 reads CASSSRSYEQYF. CDR3 coding DNA: TGTGCCAGCAGTTCCCGGTCCTACGAGCAGTACTTC.

On this clone itself: The conserved final phenylalanine or tryptophan is absent from the CDR3, which likely points to a read error. No DNA is shown, since the ends of the CDR3 on it are uncertain; the CDR3 is the one TCRdb lists. V gene TRBV10-3 combines with J gene TRBJ1-1; TRBD1 reflects the table's D call only, with no check against the DNA. 12 amino acids form the CDR3, both terminal residues included. Germline V gene lookup returns CDR1 ENHRY and CDR2 SYGVKD. This CDR3 reads CAISDPPRQGAL.

V and J are TRBV30 and TRBJ2-5; a weak D match, TRBD1 (6 bases). Germline V gene lookup returns CDR1 GTSNPN and CDR2 SVGIG (reference sequence). V was trimmed by 2 bases and J by 1 base, leaving 8 bases between them. The CDR3 has 13 residues. CDR3 in amino acids: CAWSRTVQETQYF. The CDR3 DNA follows: TGTGCCTGGAGTAGGACAGTCCAAGAGACCCAGTACTTC.